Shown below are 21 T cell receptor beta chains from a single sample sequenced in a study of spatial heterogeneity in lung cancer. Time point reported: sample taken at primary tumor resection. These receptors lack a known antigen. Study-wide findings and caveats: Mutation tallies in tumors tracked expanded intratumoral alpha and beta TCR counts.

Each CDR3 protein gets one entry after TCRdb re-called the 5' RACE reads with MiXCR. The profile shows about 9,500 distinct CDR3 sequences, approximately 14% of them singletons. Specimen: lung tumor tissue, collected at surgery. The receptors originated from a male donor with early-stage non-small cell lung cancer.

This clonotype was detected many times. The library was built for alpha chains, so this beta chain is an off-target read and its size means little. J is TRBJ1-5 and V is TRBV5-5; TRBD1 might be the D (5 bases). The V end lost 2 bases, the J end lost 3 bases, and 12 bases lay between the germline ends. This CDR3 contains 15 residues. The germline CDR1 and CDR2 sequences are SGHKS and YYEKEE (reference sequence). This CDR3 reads CASSLWAGLNQPQHF. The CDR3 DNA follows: TGTGCCAGCAGCTTATGGGCAGGGCTCAATCAGCCCCAGCATTTT.

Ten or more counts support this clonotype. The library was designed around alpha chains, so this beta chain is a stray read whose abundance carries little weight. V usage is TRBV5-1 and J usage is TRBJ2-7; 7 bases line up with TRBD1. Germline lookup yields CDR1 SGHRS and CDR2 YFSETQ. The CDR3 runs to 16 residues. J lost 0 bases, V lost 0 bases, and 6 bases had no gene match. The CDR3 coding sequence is TGCGCCAGCAGCTTGGGACCGGGACAGTCCTCCTACGAGCAGTACTTC. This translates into CASSLGPGQSSYEQYF. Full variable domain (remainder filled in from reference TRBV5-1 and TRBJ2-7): KAGVTQTPRYLIKTRGQQVTLSCSPISGHRSVSWYQQTPGQGLQFLFEYFSETQRNKGNFPGRFSGRQFSNSRSEMNVSTLELGDSALYLCASSLGPGQSSYEQYFGPGTRLTVT.

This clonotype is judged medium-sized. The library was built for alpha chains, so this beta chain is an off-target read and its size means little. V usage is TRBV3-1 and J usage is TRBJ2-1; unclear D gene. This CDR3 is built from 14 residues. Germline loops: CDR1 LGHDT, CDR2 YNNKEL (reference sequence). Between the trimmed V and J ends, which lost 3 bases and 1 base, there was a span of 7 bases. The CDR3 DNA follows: TGTGCCAGCAGCCACCACGGGTCCTACAATGAGCAGTTCTTC. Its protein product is CASSHHGSYNEQFF.

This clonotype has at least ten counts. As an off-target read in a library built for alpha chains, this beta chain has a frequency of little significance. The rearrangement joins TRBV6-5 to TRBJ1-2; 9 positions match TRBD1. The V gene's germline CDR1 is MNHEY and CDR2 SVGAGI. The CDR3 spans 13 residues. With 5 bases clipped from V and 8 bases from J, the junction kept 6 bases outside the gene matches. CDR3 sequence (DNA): TGTGCCAGCAGTGGGGGGACAGGGCAAGGCTACACCTTC. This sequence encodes CASSGGTGQGYTF.

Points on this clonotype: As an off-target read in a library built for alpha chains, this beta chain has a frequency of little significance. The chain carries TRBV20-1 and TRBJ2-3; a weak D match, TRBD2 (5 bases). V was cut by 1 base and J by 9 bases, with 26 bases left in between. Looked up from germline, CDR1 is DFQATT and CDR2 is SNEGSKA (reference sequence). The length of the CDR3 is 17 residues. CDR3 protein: CSARGTQPLGRRYTQYF. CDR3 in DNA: TGCAGTGCTAGAGGAACACAGCCACTAGGCAGGAGGTACACGCAGTATTTT.

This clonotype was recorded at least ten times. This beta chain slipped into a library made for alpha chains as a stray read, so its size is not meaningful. The CDR3 DNA reads as TGTGCCAGCGGAGGGGCGGGAGTGGGAGAGCAGTTCTTC. Translating gives CASGGAGVGEQFF. The chain is built from TRBV14 and TRBJ2-1, with 7 bases that match TRBD2. This CDR3 spans 13 amino acids. Germline assignment: CDR1 SGHDN and CDR2 FVKESK. After removal of 8 bases from V and 10 bases from J, the junction contained 11 bases not matched to a gene. The full variable domain, its missing parts supplied by reference TRBV14 and TRBJ2-1, is EAGVTQFPSHSVIEKGQTVTLRCDPISGHDNLYWYRRVMGKEIKFLLHFVKESKQDESGMPNNRFLAERTGGTYSTLKVQPAELEDSGVYFCASGGAGVGEQFFGPGTRLTVL.

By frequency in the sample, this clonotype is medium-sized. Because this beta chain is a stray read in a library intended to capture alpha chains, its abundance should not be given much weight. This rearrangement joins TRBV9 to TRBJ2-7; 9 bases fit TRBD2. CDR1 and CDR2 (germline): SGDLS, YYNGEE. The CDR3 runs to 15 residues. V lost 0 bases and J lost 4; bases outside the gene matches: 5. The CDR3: CASSVEAGGPYEQYF. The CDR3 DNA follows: TGTGCCAGCAGCGTAGAAGCGGGAGGCCCTTACGAGCAGTACTTC.

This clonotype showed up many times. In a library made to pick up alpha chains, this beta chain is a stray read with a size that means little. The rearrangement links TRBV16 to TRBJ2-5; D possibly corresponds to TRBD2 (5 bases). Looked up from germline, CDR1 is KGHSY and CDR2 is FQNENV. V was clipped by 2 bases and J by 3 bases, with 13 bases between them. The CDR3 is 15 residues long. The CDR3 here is CASSQSFGEEETQYF. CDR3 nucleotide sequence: TGTGCCAGCAGCCAAAGTTTCGGGGAAGAAGAGACCCAGTACTTC.

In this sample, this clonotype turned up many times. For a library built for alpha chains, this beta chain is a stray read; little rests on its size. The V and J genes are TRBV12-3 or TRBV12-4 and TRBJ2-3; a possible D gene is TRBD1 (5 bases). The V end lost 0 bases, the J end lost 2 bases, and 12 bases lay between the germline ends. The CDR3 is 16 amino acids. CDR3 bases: TGTGCCAGCAGTTTAGCGGGCAGGGTGCCCACAGATACGCAGTATTTT. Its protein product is CASSLAGRVPTDTQYF.

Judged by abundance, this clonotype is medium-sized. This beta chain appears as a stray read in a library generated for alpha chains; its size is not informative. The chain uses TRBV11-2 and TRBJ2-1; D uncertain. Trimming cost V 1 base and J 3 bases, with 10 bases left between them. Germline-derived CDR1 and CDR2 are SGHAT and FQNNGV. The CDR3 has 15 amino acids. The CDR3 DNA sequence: TGTGCCAGCAGCTTAGTGCAGGCTATCTACAATGAGCAGTTCTTC. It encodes CASSLVQAIYNEQFF.

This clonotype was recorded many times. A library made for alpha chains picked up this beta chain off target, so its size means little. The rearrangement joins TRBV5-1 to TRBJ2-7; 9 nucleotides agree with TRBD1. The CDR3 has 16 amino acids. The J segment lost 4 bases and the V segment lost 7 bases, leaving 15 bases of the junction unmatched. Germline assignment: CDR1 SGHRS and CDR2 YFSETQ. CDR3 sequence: CASRGVADRGVYEQYF. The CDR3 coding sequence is TGCGCCAGCCGTGGTGTGGCGGACAGGGGTGTTTACGAGCAGTACTTC.

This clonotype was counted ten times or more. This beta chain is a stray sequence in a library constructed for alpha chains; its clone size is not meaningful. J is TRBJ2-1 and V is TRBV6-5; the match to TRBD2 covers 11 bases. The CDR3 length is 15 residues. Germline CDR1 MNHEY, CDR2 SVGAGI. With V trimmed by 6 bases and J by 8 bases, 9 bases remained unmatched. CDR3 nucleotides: TGTGCCAGCAGCAAAAGACTAGCGGGAAGAGATGAGCAGTTCTTC. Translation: CASSKRLAGRDEQFF.

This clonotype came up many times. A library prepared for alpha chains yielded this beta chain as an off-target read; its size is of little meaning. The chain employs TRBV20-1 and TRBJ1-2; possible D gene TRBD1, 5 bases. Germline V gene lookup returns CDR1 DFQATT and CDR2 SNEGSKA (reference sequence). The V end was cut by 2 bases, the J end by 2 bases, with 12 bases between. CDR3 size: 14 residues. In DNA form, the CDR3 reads TGCAGTGCTAGAAAACAGACAGTAAACTATGGCTACACCTTC. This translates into CSARKQTVNYGYTF.

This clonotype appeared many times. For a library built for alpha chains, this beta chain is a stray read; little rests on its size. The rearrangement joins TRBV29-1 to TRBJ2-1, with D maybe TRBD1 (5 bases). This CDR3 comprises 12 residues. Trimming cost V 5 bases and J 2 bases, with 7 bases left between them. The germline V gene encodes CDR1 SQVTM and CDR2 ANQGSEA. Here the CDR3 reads CSVLTAYNEQFF. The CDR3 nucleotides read TGCAGCGTTTTGACAGCCTACAATGAGCAGTTCTTC.

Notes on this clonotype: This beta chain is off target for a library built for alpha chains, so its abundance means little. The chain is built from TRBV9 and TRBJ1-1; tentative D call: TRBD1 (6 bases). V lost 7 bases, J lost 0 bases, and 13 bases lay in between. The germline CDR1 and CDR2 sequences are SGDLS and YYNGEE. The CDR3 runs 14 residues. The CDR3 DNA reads TGTGCCAGCGCCCCTGACAGGATGAACACTGAAGCTTTCTTT. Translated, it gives CASAPDRMNTEAFF.

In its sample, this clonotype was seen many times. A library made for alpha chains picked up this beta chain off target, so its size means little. The CDR3 reads CASSPLRNLYEQYF. DNA of the CDR3: TGTGCCAGCAGCCCATTGAGGAACCTCTACGAGCAGTACTTC. This sequence joins TRBV7-8 and TRBJ2-7; D is uncertain. The CDR3 is 14 residues long. The V end lost 5 bases, the J end lost 3 bases, and 14 bases lay between the germline ends. In germline, CDR1 is SGHVS, CDR2 FQNEAQ. The full variable domain, completed using reference TRBV7-8 and TRBJ2-7, is GAGVSQSPRYKVAKRGQDVALRCDPISGHVSLFWYQQALGQGPEFLTYFQNEAQLDKSGLPSDRFFAERPEGSVSTLKIQRTQQEDSAVYLCASSPLRNLYEQYFGPGTRLTVT.

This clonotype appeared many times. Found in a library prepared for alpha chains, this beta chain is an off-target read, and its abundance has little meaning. CDR3 protein: CASNQRLAGVGGELFF. The DNA for the CDR3 is TGTGCCAGCAACCAGAGACTAGCGGGAGTTGGCGGGGAGCTGTTTTTT. This chain connects TRBV7-2 to TRBJ2-2, with 12 bases lining up with TRBD2. The CDR3 spans 16 residues. From germline, CDR1 is SGHTA and CDR2 FQGNSA. The V segment lost 7 bases and the J segment 7 bases; nucleotides outside the gene matches: 10.

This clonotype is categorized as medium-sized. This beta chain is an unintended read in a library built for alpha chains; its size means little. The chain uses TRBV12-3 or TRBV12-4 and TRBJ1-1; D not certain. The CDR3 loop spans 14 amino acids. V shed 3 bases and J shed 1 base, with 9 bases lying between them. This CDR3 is CASSFSAENTEAFF. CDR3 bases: TGTGCCAGCAGTTTCTCAGCGGAGAACACTGAAGCTTTCTTT.

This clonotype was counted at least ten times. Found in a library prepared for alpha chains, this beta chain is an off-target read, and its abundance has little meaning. CDR3 nucleotides: TGTGCCAGCAGTGAAACTAGCGGTACACGCAATGAGCAGTTCTTC. This codes for CASSETSGTRNEQFF. The V call is TRBV28, the J call TRBJ2-1; TRBD2 aligns across 8 bases. Looked up from germline, CDR1 is MDHEN and CDR2 is SYDVKM. V lost 5 bases to trimming and J lost 6 bases; unmatched junction nucleotides: 9. The CDR3 loop spans 15 amino acids.

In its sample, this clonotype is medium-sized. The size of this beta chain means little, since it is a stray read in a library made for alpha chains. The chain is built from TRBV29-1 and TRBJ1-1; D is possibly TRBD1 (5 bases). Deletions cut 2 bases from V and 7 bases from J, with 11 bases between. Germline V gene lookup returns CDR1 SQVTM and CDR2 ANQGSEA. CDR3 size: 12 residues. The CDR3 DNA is TGCAGCGTTGAACCGGACAACTATGAAGCTTTCTTT. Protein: CSVEPDNYEAFF.

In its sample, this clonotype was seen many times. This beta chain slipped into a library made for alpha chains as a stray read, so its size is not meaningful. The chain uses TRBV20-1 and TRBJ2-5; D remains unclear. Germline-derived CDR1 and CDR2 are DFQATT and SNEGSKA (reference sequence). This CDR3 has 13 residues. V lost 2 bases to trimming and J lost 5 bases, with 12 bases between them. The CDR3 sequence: CSARLPVGETQYF. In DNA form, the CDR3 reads TGCAGTGCTAGACTCCCCGTAGGGGAGACCCAGTACTTC.